A selection of T cell receptor beta chains follows, all from one sample in a study of Ad26.COV2.S vaccination and SARS-CoV-2 variants. TCRdb's table, derived via immunoSEQ multiplex PCR, lists solely in-frame clones and lacks some. The sample records some 340,000 clones, about 86% being singletons. Sequencing used peripheral blood, obtained in a trial of Ad26.COV2.S vaccine versus placebo. The receptors stem from a person between 18 and 60 years old who received the Ad26.COV2.S COVID-19 vaccine or a placebo. Each CDR3 is given with its conserved first and last residue. A D gene is named only where the DNA matches it firmly. Clone size appears in some rows only: once, few, many, or a class for an expanded clone.

TRBJ1-1 TRBD1 TRBV10-3 . TGTGCCACCAGGACAGGGAGTGACACTGAAGCTTTCTTT CATRTGSDTEAFF
TRBJ1-1 . TRBV7-9 . TGTGCCAGCAGCTTAAGAGGGGCGATGGGCACTGAAGCTTTCTTT CASSLRGAMGTEAFF
TRBJ2-1 TRBD1 TRBV10-2 . TGCGCCAGCAGGGCCGGACAGGGCTTTTACTATGAGCAGTTCTTC CASRAGQGFYYEQFF
TRBJ1-2 . TRBV21-1 . TGTGCCAGCAGCAGCCCCGGGACAGAGTCCTTCTATGGCTACACCTTC CASSSPGTESFYGYTF
TRBJ2-3 . TRBV7-2 . TGTGCCAGCAGCTATTCTTCGGGGGCGCGTGATACGCAGTATTTT CASSYSSGARDTQYF
TRBJ2-7 . TRBV5-1 . TGCGCCAGCGCCGGGACGGCCAGGCGCGACGAGCAGTACTTC CASAGTARRDEQYF
TRBJ1-2 . TRBV11-2 once TGTGCCAGCAGCTTAGATCTGCTCATAGGCTACACCTTC CASSLDLLIGYTF
TRBJ1-1 . TRBV12-3/TRBV12-4 many TGTGCCAGCAGTTTAGGGCCAAACACTGAAGCTTTCTTT CASSLGPNTEAFF
TRBJ1-1 TRBD1 TRBV5-1 . TGCGCCAGCAGCTTGGGGACAGGGTATACTGAAGCTTTCTTT CASSLGTGYTEAFF
TRBJ1-2 . TRBV10-3 . TGTGCCATCAGTTCGGAACTAAACTATGGCTACACCTTC CAISSELNYGYTF
TRBJ2-7 TRBD1 TRBV5-4 . TGTGCCAGCAGCTTGAAGGGGGCCTCCTACGAGCAGTACTTC CASSLKGASYEQYF
TRBJ1-5 TRBD1 TRBV2 . TGTGCCAGCAGTAGGACAGGGGAAAATCAGCCCCAGCATTTT CASSRTGENQPQHF
TRBJ2-7 . TRBV27 . TGTGCCAGCAGTCCAAGACACTCTCAGGAGCAGTACTTC CASSPRHSQEQYF
TRBJ1-5 . TRBV5-8 . TGTGCCAGCAGCTCCCCGACCAATCAGCCCCAGCATTTT CASSSPTNQPQHF
TRBJ2-4 . TRBV15 . TGTGCCACCAGCAGAGATCGGGGGTTGTCCAAAAACATTCAGTACTTC CATSRDRGLSKNIQYF
TRBJ1-1 TRBD1 TRBV6-6 once TGTGCCAGCAATACAGGGGAAACTGAAGCTTTCTTT CASNTGETEAFF
TRBJ1-6 TRBD1 TRBV9 . TGTGCCAGCAGCGAGATGGACAGGGACAATTCACCCCTCCACTTT CASSEMDRDNSPLHF
TRBJ2-7 . TRBV10-3 . TGTGCCATCACCGCGACAGAAACTGGCGAGCAGTACTTC CAITATETGEQYF
TRBJ1-2 . TRBV9 . TGTGCCAGCAGCGCAAACTATGGCTACACCTTC CASSANYGYTF
TRBJ1-6 . TRBV25-1 few TGTGCCAGCAGTGTAGGAGGACTCAGGCATTCACCCCTCCACTTT CASSVGGLRHSPLHF
TRBJ1-2 . TRBV3-1/TRBV3-2 . TGTGCCAGCAGCCAAGTCGGCAGTGGCTATGGCTACACCTTC CASSQVGSGYGYTF
TRBJ1-4 TRBD1 TRBV29-1 . TGCAGCGTTGAAGTGCCCACGTGGGACAGGGGGCGTGAAAAACTGTTTTTT CSVEVPTWDRGREKLFF
TRBJ1-1 . TRBV6-5 . TGTGCCAGCACTACCGAGGGAGGCGGGGGCACTGAAGCTTTCTTT CASTTEGGGGTEAFF
TRBJ1-3 . TRBV7-2 . TGTGCCAGCAGCATTAAGACCGGGACCGCTGGAAACACCATATATTTT CASSIKTGTAGNTIYF
TRBJ1-1 . TRBV27 . TGTGCCAGCAGTATCAGGGCTTTGAACACTGAAGCTTTCTTT CASSIRALNTEAFF
TRBJ2-4 TRBD1 TRBV5-1 . TGCGCCAGCCTCCTATACCCCGGGACAGGGAACATTCAGTACTTC CASLLYPGTGNIQYF
TRBJ2-3 TRBD1 TRBV15 . TGTGCCACCAGCAGAGATTCTTCAGGGGGCCTTGAAGATACGCAGTATTTT CATSRDSSGGLEDTQYF
TRBJ2-3 . TRBV10-1 . TGCGCCAGCAGCCAGACAGGACCCACAGATACGCAGTATTTT CASSQTGPTDTQYF
TRBJ1-1 . TRBV5-1 . TGCGCCAGCAGCTTACCAGGGGTATCTGAAGCTTTCTTT CASSLPGVSEAFF
TRBJ1-1 TRBD1 TRBV5-1 . TGCGCCAGCAGCGCCCCGGGACAGTTGAACACTGAAGCTTTCTTT CASSAPGQLNTEAFF
TRBJ2-2 TRBD1 TRBV2 . TGTGCCAGCAGTATGAGCCGACAGGGTAAATCCGGGGAGCTGTTTTTT CASSMSRQGKSGELFF
TRBJ1-2 . TRBV2 . TGTGCCAGCAGAGACAGGACCACTAAACTGGGCTATGGCTACACCTTC CASRDRTTKLGYGYTF
TRBJ2-1 . TRBV4-3 . TGCGCCAGCAGCCAAGATTGGAGGGTCAATGAGCAGTTCTTC CASSQDWRVNEQFF
TRBJ1-2 TRBD1 TRBV3-1/TRBV3-2 . TGTGCCAGCAGCCCTAGGGACAGGGGTTGGTATGGCTACACCTTC CASSPRDRGWYGYTF
TRBJ2-5 . TRBV7-2 . TGTGCCAGCACCCTGGGGGGGGGCCGGGAAGAGACCCAGTACTTC CASTLGGGREETQYF
TRBJ2-7 TRBD1 TRBV7-2 many TGTGCCAGCAGCATACATACAGGGGGCTCCTACGAGCAGTACTTC CASSIHTGGSYEQYF
TRBJ1-1 . TRBV18 . TGTGCCAGCTCCCCGGACAAGCTGAACACTGAAGCTTTCTTT CASSPDKLNTEAFF
TRBJ1-2 TRBD1 TRBV2 once TGTGCCAGCGATAGGGGGCGCGGCTACACCTTC CASDRGRGYTF